The 19 T cell receptor beta chains given below trace back to one sample, sequenced in a study of shared clonotypes between healthy human individuals. The repertoire was sequenced with immunoSEQ multiplex PCR; TCRdb's copy has only in-frame clones and lacks some. Found here are 450,000 to 500,000 clones, over 75% of them singletons; the top ten hold about 13%. The sequencing sample was made of PBMCs. These receptors were taken from a woman aged 40 to 55 in good health. Some clones in this sample may be carry-over from other donors' samples.

The V gene is TRBV9, the J gene TRBJ2-3; no clear D gene. This CDR3 region has 12 residues. Trimming removed 3 bases at V and 4 bases at J, with 6 bases between. The germline gives CDR1 SGDLS, CDR2 YYNGEE. In DNA form, the CDR3 reads TGTGCCAGCAGCGCAAAGGCAGATACGCAGTATTTT. Translating it yields CASSAKADTQYF.

Of note for this clone: A far larger clone is off by one base, so a read error is likely. The same CDR3 can be traced to other DNA sequences in this sample. The CDR3 DNA reads as TGTGCCAGTAGTTACCAGAGGGCTCAGCCCCAGCATTTT. This sequence encodes CASSYQRAQPQHF. V usage is TRBV6-5 and J usage is TRBJ1-5; D ambiguous. The CDR3 has 13 residues. Germline V gene lookup returns CDR1 MNHEY and CDR2 SVGAGI.

The genes are TRBV6-1 and TRBJ1-1; D gene uncertain. V was shortened by 1 base and J by 1 base, with 4 bases between the two germline ends. CDR3 length: 13 amino acids. Germline V lookup: CDR1 MNHNS, CDR2 SASEGT. CDR3 residues: CASSEVQNTEAFF. The CDR3 nucleotides read TGTGCCAGCAGTGAAGTGCAGAACACTGAAGCTTTCTTT.

The V gene is TRBV7-2, the J gene TRBJ2-7, with 7 bases identical to TRBD2. Germline CDR1 reads SGHTA; CDR2 reads FQGNSA. Trimming took 4 bases from V and 4 from J; bases not matched to a gene: 10. The CDR3 runs to 15 residues. The CDR3 loop reads CASSSQAGLHYEQYF. In DNA form, the CDR3 reads TGTGCCAGCAGCTCCCAAGCGGGACTACATTACGAGCAGTACTTC.

This chain uses TRBV6-1 with TRBJ2-5; D is uncertain. The tail of the sequence fits TRBJ2-7 better, so the J call may be wrong. This CDR3 region has 13 residues. Germline assignment: CDR1 MNHNS and CDR2 SASEGT. The CDR3 sequence: CASRSLGDYEQYF. The CDR3 coding sequence is TGTGCCAGCAGAAGCCTTGGAGACTACGAGCAGTACTTC.

About this clone itself: This likely reflects a read error, since a far larger clone is one base away. Other DNA sequences in the sample encode the same CDR3. The chain couples TRBV28 to TRBJ1-3, with D unclear. This CDR3 has 16 residues. Germline-derived CDR1 and CDR2 are MDHEN and SYDVKM. Trimming pared 2 bases from V and 4 bases from J, leaving 15 bases between. CDR3: CASSLRLLVGGNTIYF. As DNA, the CDR3 is TGTGCCAGCAGTTTAAGGCTATTGGTCGGCGGAAACACCATATATTTT.

V gene TRBV5-1 combines with J gene TRBJ2-2; the D is unclear. There are 15 residues in the CDR3. Trimming removed 6 bases at V and 5 bases at J, with 17 bases between. Germline assignment: CDR1 SGHRS and CDR2 YFSETQ. The CDR3 DNA is TGCGCCAGCACTCAGGACCGAGGTGATACCGGGGAGCTGTTTTTT. This gives the protein CASTQDRGDTGELFF.

Here the CDR3 DNA reads TGTGCCAGCTCAATCTCCACAGGGGGGGGGACTGAAGCTTTCTTT. Translated, it gives CASSISTGGGTEAFF. V gene TRBV18 combines with J gene TRBJ1-1; 8 positions agree with TRBD1. V shed 5 bases and J 5 bases; nucleotides not matched to a gene: 10. This CDR3 comprises 15 residues. Germline V CDR1 and CDR2: KGHSH, LQKENI.

The chain couples TRBV4-3 to TRBJ2-3; 10 bases align to TRBD2. Germline-derived CDR1 and CDR2 are LGHNA and YSLEER. The CDR3 consists of 16 residues. Unmatched junction bases numbered 6, after V lost 2 bases and J lost 4 bases. CDR3 DNA sequence: TGCGCCAGCAGCCAATTATTCAGCGGGAGGGCAGATACGCAGTATTTT. As protein: CASSQLFSGRADTQYF.

This sequence joins TRBV29-1 and TRBJ2-5; D gene ambiguous. CDR1 is SQVTM and CDR2 is ANQGSEA in the germline V gene. The CDR3 consists of 13 residues. V was pared by 2 bases and J by 3 bases, with 10 bases between. The DNA for the CDR3 is TGCAGCGTTGAACAGGATGTTGAAGAGACCCAGTACTTC. This codes for CSVEQDVEETQYF.

This chain joins TRBV28 and TRBJ2-7; perhaps D is TRBD1 or TRBD2 (5 bases each). Trimming stripped 5 bases from V and 5 bases from J, with 16 bases between. Germline V lookup: CDR1 MDHEN, CDR2 SYDVKM. The CDR3 length is 14 residues. CDR3 region: CASSLGRGGNEQYF. In DNA, the CDR3 is TGTGCCAGCAGTCTGGGACGGGGTGGAAACGAGCAGTACTTC.

This clone was detected only once. V and J are TRBV27 and TRBJ2-7; 12 bases line up with TRBD1. Unmatched junction bases numbered 2, after V lost 2 bases and J lost 3 bases. The CDR3 consists of 15 residues. The germline gives CDR1 MNHEY, CDR2 SMNVEV (reference sequence). In DNA form, the CDR3 reads TGTGCCAGCAGTTTAGGGACAGGGGGCTACTACGAGCAGTACTTC. It is translated as CASSLGTGGYYEQYF.

In this sample, this clone turned up a few times. A far more abundant clone sits one base away, making this likely a read error. In the same sample, other DNA sequences code for this CDR3. The chain joins TRBV2 to TRBJ2-2; D not certain. The CDR3 covers 14 residues. Germline V lookup: CDR1 SNHLY, CDR2 FYNNEI. V was shortened by 6 bases and J by 5 bases, with 13 bases between the two germline ends. The CDR3 sequence: CASSSQMGTGELFF. The CDR3 DNA reads as TGTGCCAGCAGCTCCCAAATGGGGACCGGGGAGCTGTTTTTT. The full variable domain, rest sourced from reference TRBV2 and TRBJ2-2, is EPEVTQTPSHQVTQMGQEVILRCVPISNHLYFYWYRQILGQKVEFLVSFYNNEISEKSEIFDDQFSVERPDGSNFTLKIRSTKLEDSAMYFCASSSQMGTGELFFGEGSRLTVL.

This chain uses TRBV6-5 with TRBJ2-7; D is unclear. Germline loops: CDR1 MNHEY, CDR2 SVGAGI. V was cut by 0 bases and J by 1 base, with 7 bases left in between. This CDR3 has 14 amino acids. CDR3 sequence (DNA): TGTGCCAGCAGTTACTCTGCAGGATCCTACGAGCAGTACTTC. It translates to CASSYSAGSYEQYF.

This chain links TRBV5-1 with TRBJ1-2; TRBD1 matches at 12 bases. The CDR3 has 14 amino acids. V dropped 3 bases and J dropped 8; count of bases not matched to a gene: 5. Germline V gene sequence: CDR1 SGHRS, CDR2 YFSETQ. The CDR3 loop reads CASSWGTGGEGYTF. For the CDR3, the DNA is TGCGCCAGCAGCTGGGGGACAGGGGGCGAAGGCTACACCTTC.

The V gene is TRBV27, the J gene TRBJ2-1, with 10 bases lining up with TRBD2. CDR1 MNHEY and CDR2 SMNVEV come from the germline V gene (reference sequence). Trimming removed 3 bases from V and 8 bases from J; junction bases left unmatched: 16. The CDR3 runs 18 residues. CDR3 in DNA: TGTGCCAGCAGTTTCCGCCCTCTAGCGGGAGTTAACGAGGATGAGCAGTTCTTC. Amino acids: CASSFRPLAGVNEDEQFF.

To note about this clone: With a far larger clone one base away, a read error is the likely cause. The chain links TRBV6-4 to TRBJ2-3; no definite D call. The CDR3 runs to 13 residues. The germline V and J ends were trimmed by 2 bases and 4 bases, with 7 bases remaining between them. CDR1 and CDR2 from the germline V gene are MRHNA and SNTAGT. The CDR3 region is CASSDRAADTQYF. The DNA for the CDR3 is TGTGCCAGCAGTGACAGGGCCGCAGATACGCAGTATTTT.

The gene calls are TRBV18 and TRBJ1-5, with 8 positions matching TRBD1. Looked up from germline, CDR1 is KGHSH and CDR2 is LQKENI. The CDR3 covers 15 residues. V was clipped by 3 bases and J by 2 bases; unmatched bases: 3. CDR3 nucleotides: TGTGCCAGCTCACCGTCGGGACAGGGCAATCAGCCCCAGCATTTT. It is translated as CASSPSGQGNQPQHF.

The CDR3 DNA reads TGTGCCAGTAAGGATCTGACTAGCGACAATGAGCAGTTCTTC. Protein: CASKDLTSDNEQFF. This chain uses TRBV19 with TRBJ2-1; 8 nucleotides line up with TRBD2. This CDR3 region has 14 residues. The V gene end was trimmed by 7 bases and the J gene end by 5 bases; junction bases not matched to a gene: 7. Germline V lookup: CDR1 LNHDA, CDR2 SQIVND (reference sequence).